These T cell receptor beta chains were read from a single sample in a study of blood T cells in healthy people across ages. TCRdb re-called the 5' RACE reads through MiXCR, storing one row per CDR3 protein. Altogether 600,000 or so distinct CDR3 sequences are present, around 21% being singletons, with the ten largest covering roughly 3.7%. The sample was blood. The source is a man between 65 and 80 years old in good health. CDR3s include the opening cysteine and the closing phenylalanine or tryptophan. Fields, in order: CDR3 DNA, CDR3 protein, D gene, clone size, V gene, J gene. A D gene is named only where the DNA matches it firmly. The size field is filled for only some rows; it gives once, few, many or a size class.

DNA: TGTGCCAGCAGTTCGGGGCTAGCGGCGACTAGGGAGCAGTACTTC
CDR3: CASSSGLAATREQYF
D: TRBD2
size: NA
V: TRBV12-3/TRBV12-4
J: TRBJ2-7

DNA: TGTGCCAGCAGCAAACAGTTGAAGGCCGGGTATAACGAGCAGTACTTC
CDR3: CASSKQLKAGYNEQYF
D: NA
size: few
V: TRBV7-6
J: TRBJ2-7

DNA: TGTGCCAGCAGCTTGGCGGCTCGAACGGGAGGGGTATATGAGCAGTTCTTC
CDR3: CASSLAARTGGVYEQFF
D: TRBD2
size: NA
V: TRBV5-5
J: TRBJ2-1

DNA: TGCGCCAGCAGCCAAGGGCGGCGCGGGACTGGAAGGGAGATATACGAGCAGTACTTC
CDR3: CASSQGRRGTGREIYEQYF
D: NA
size: few
V: TRBV4-1
J: TRBJ2-7

DNA: TGTGCCAGCAGCCAAGGCGGGAGGGTTTCTGAGCAGTACTTC
CDR3: CASSQGGRVSEQYF
D: TRBD2
size: many
V: TRBV3-1
J: TRBJ2-5

DNA: TGTGCCAGCAGCTCCGGGACGGTAAGCTCCTACGAGCAGTACTTC
CDR3: CASSSGTVSSYEQYF
D: NA
size: NA
V: TRBV7-9
J: TRBJ2-7

DNA: TGTGCCAGCAGCCCACAGGGCCAGACTGGTAGAGAGACCCAGTACTTC
CDR3: CASSPQGQTGRETQYF
D: NA
size: NA
V: TRBV9
J: TRBJ2-5

DNA: TGTGCCAGCAGTTTATTGGCAGGAGGAGGCGGCTACACCTTC
CDR3: CASSLLAGGGGYTF
D: NA
size: few
V: TRBV12-3/TRBV12-4
J: TRBJ1-2

DNA: TGTGCCATCGCAGCGGGAGGGCCGAACACAGATACGCAGTATTTT
CDR3: CAIAAGGPNTDTQYF
D: TRBD2
size: NA
V: TRBV10-3
J: TRBJ2-3

DNA: TGTGCCAGCACCCCGGGGGGCGGGAGTTACAATGAGCAGTTCTTC
CDR3: CASTPGGGSYNEQFF
D: NA
size: NA
V: TRBV6-5
J: TRBJ2-1

DNA: TGCGCCAGCAGCTCAGCTGGGGTTTCTTTAGCCAAAAGCATTCAGTACTTC
CDR3: CASSSAGVSLAKSIQYF
D: NA
size: NA
V: TRBV5-1
J: TRBJ2-4

DNA: TGCAGTGCTAGGTCCCAGGGGGCGGGTGGCTACACCTTC
CDR3: CSARSQGAGGYTF
D: TRBD1
size: NA
V: TRBV20-1
J: TRBJ1-2

DNA: TGTGCCAGCGCCCGGGGCGGGGAGCTGTTTTTT
CDR3: CASARGGELFF
D: NA
size: NA
V: TRBV27
J: TRBJ2-2

DNA: TGTGCTAGTGGTTTGGTTGTCCGGATTCTGAACCGGCGAAACATTCAGTACTTC
CDR3: CASGLVVRILNRRNIQYF
D: NA
size: NA
V: TRBV12-5
J: TRBJ2-4

DNA: TGTGCCAGCAGTTCCGGGACTAGCGGGAGTATGTACGAGCAGTACTTC
CDR3: CASSSGTSGSMYEQYF
D: TRBD2
size: NA
V: TRBV2
J: TRBJ2-7

DNA: TGTGCCAGTAGGATGGGACTAGCGTACGAGCAGTACTTC
CDR3: CASRMGLAYEQYF
D: TRBD2
size: NA
V: TRBV19
J: TRBJ2-7

DNA: TGCAGTGCTCCCCGACTAGCGGGGCCAGATACGCAGTATTTT
CDR3: CSAPRLAGPDTQYF
D: TRBD2
size: NA
V: TRBV20-1
J: TRBJ2-3

DNA: TGTGCCAGCAGCCCGGGGACAAACGGAGAGACCCAGTACTTC
CDR3: CASSPGTNGETQYF
D: NA
size: NA
V: TRBV7-2
J: TRBJ2-5

DNA: TGCGCCAGCGACGACAGGGGGTTCGAAAAACTGTTTTTT
CDR3: CASDDRGFEKLFF
D: TRBD1
size: NA
V: TRBV5-1
J: TRBJ1-4

DNA: TGTGCTAGTGGTTCCGGCCATGAGGCAGATACGCAGTATTTT
CDR3: CASGSGHEADTQYF
D: NA
size: few
V: TRBV12-5
J: TRBJ2-3

DNA: TGCAGCGTTGACACAAATCTGGAGACCCAGTACTTC
CDR3: CSVDTNLETQYF
D: NA
size: NA
V: TRBV29-1
J: TRBJ2-5

DNA: TGCAGCGTTGGCGGGAGTGCGAACGAGCAGTACTTC
CDR3: CSVGGSANEQYF
D: TRBD2
size: many
V: TRBV29-1
J: TRBJ2-7

DNA: TGTGCCAGCAGCCGACCCAGCTCCTACAATGAGCAGTTCTTC
CDR3: CASSRPSSYNEQFF
D: NA
size: NA
V: TRBV7-9
J: TRBJ2-1

DNA: TGTGCCAGCAGCCTTACTGATGTGTCTAATGAAAAACTGTTTTTT
CDR3: CASSLTDVSNEKLFF
D: NA
size: few
V: TRBV7-9
J: TRBJ1-4

DNA: TGTGCCAGCAGCTTAGAGTGGGGCGCGGAAGATACGCAGTATTTT
CDR3: CASSLEWGAEDTQYF
D: NA
size: NA
V: TRBV7-9
J: TRBJ2-3

DNA: TGTGCCAGCAGTCGACAGGAGATGAACACTGAAGCTTTCTTT
CDR3: CASSRQEMNTEAFF
D: NA
size: few
V: TRBV6-5
J: TRBJ1-1

DNA: TGCAGTGCAGTCACAGGGGAGTACGAGCAGTACTTC
CDR3: CSAVTGEYEQYF
D: TRBD1
size: few
V: TRBV20-1
J: TRBJ2-7